This T cell receptor (beta chain) comes out of a study of CD8 T cells in ankylosing spondylitis. Whole-study results and caveats: Reportedly, significant enrichment of disease-linked clones occurred in matched ankylosing spondylitis synovial fluid. Within ankylosing spondylitis blood, a TCR beta motif made up of eight highly homologous variants appeared to be characteristic.

TCRdb fed the 5' RACE reads into MiXCR, producing one record per CDR3 protein. The table lists hundreds of thousands of distinct CDR3 sequences, 12% of them singletons. A note on this clonotype: Its antigen is not known.

The J segment lost 0 bases and the V segment lost 4 bases, leaving 8 bases of the junction unmatched. Germline loops: CDR1 SGHRS, CDR2 YFSETQ. The CDR3 extends over 16 amino acids. The V call is TRBV5-1, the J call TRBJ2-3; 7 bases line up with TRBD2. The TCR originated in a male donor with ankylosing spondylitis. The sequenced sample was blood, either unsorted or a sorted T cell fraction (not recorded which). The CDR3: CASSAEGSGSTDTQYF. CDR3 nucleotide sequence: TGCGCCAGCAGCGCCGAGGGTAGCGGGAGCACAGATACGCAGTATTTT.